This TCR beta chain appears in the sequencing data of a study of T-cell memory formation after mild COVID-19. This clonotype was recorded a few times. With 0 bases removed from V and 4 bases from J, the gap between germline ends came to 8 bases. From germline, CDR1 is SGHTA and CDR2 FQGNSA. This CDR3 is 14 amino acids long. Via MiXCR, TCRdb re-called the 5' RACE reads, giving one row per CDR3 protein. The sample has about 130,000 distinct CDR3 sequences, about 17% seen once. This clonotype was sampled from a young man who had mild COVID-19 (a few samples of this study predate the infection). Cell type and time point are not known. J is TRBJ2-3 and V is TRBV7-2, with D uncertain. The specimen sequenced was PBMCs or a T cell subset sorted from them (not recorded which). The CDR3 here is CASSLAPYPDTQYF. The CDR3 DNA sequence: TGTGCCAGCAGCTTAGCCCCTTACCCAGATACGCAGTATTTT.